These 15 T cell receptor beta chains were sequenced from one sample in a study of early stage breast cancer tumors. The method was immunoSEQ multiplex PCR; TCRdb's version includes in-frame clones alone and lacks a portion of them. The sample contains fewer than 35,000 clones, over 70% of which appear only once. Sample: breast tumor tissue. These receptors were collected from a person aged 30 to 40 with breast cancer.

The gene calls are TRBV4-2 and TRBJ2-7; D remains unclear. CDR1 is LGHNA, CDR2 YNFKEQ, per germline. The CDR3 has 15 residues. With 0 bases removed from V and 0 bases from J, the gap between germline ends came to 9 bases. CDR3 protein: CASSQDWEGSYEQYF. The DNA for the CDR3 is TGTGCCAGCAGCCAAGATTGGGAAGGCTCCTACGAGCAGTACTTC.

This chain connects TRBV18 to TRBJ1-5; 7 nucleotides agree with TRBD1. Per the germline V gene, CDR1 is KGHSH and CDR2 is LQKENI. This CDR3 has 14 amino acids. V shed 2 bases and J 4 bases; nucleotides not matched to a gene: 2. The CDR3 DNA is TGTGCCAGCTCACCAGGACAGGCAAATCAGCCCCAGCATTTT. Amino acids: CASSPGQANQPQHF. The full variable domain, rest sourced from reference TRBV18 and TRBJ1-5, is NAGVMQNPRHLVRRRGQEARLRCSPMKGHSHVYWYRQLPEEGLKFMVYLQKENIIDESGMPKERFSAEFPKEGPSILRIQQVVRGDSAAYFCASSPGQANQPQHFGDGTRLSIL.

V and J are TRBV5-1 and TRBJ1-1, with 8 bases identical to TRBD1. This CDR3 contains 13 residues. V gave up 4 bases and J gave up 4 bases; unmatched junction bases: 3. CDR1 is SGHRS, CDR2 YFSETQ, per germline. CDR3 coding DNA: TGCGCCAGCAGCCAGGGGGCGATCACTGAAGCTTTCTTT. Residues: CASSQGAITEAFF.

Only one count was recorded for this clone. This rearrangement joins TRBV11-3 to TRBJ2-3; TRBD2 agrees at 13 bases. CDR3 length: 16 residues. Germline-derived CDR1 and CDR2 are SGHNT and YENEEA. Losses at the gene ends were 3 bases for V and 5 bases for J; bases not matched to a gene: 5. The CDR3 DNA sequence: TGTGCCAGCAGCTTCGGACTAGCGGGAGAAGGAGATACGCAGTATTTT. It encodes CASSFGLAGEGDTQYF.

The chain employs TRBV7-8 and TRBJ1-4; 7 nucleotides align to TRBD1. Germline CDR1 is SGHVS and CDR2 is FQNEAQ. CDR3 size: 15 residues. The J segment lost 5 bases and the V segment lost 5 bases, leaving 8 bases of the junction unmatched. The CDR3 loop reads CASSARSGGNEKLFF. CDR3 nucleotides: TGTGCCAGCAGCGCCAGATCAGGGGGGAATGAAAAACTGTTTTTT. The full variable domain, rest sourced from reference TRBV7-8 and TRBJ1-4, is GAGVSQSPRYKVAKRGQDVALRCDPISGHVSLFWYQQALGQGPEFLTYFQNEAQLDKSGLPSDRFFAERPEGSVSTLKIQRTQQEDSAVYLCASSARSGGNEKLFFGSGTQLSVL.

V and J are TRBV5-1 and TRBJ2-7; D is unclear. The CDR3 has 14 amino acids. Trimming removed 3 bases at V and 0 bases at J, with 10 bases between. Germline CDR1 and CDR2: SGHRS and YFSETQ. CDR3 DNA sequence: TGCGCCAGCAGCTCCCCGGAGAGCTCCTACGAGCAGTACTTC. Protein sequence: CASSSPESSYEQYF.

This chain uses TRBV7-2 with TRBJ2-1; 11 nucleotides align to TRBD2. V trimming: 1 base; J trimming: 5 bases; junction bases outside the gene matches: 1. Germline V gene sequence: CDR1 SGHTA, CDR2 FQGNSA. The CDR3 runs to 15 residues. CDR3: CASSLGTSGHNEQFF. In nucleotides, the CDR3 is TGTGCCAGCAGCTTAGGGACTAGCGGGCACAATGAGCAGTTCTTC.

V and J are TRBV7-9 and TRBJ1-4; TRBD1 is a possible D gene (5 bases). CDR3 size: 15 residues. Germline CDR1 SEHNR, CDR2 FQNEAQ (reference sequence). V was trimmed by 1 base and J by 8 bases, leaving 14 bases between them. The CDR3 sequence is CASSLGRQKDEKLFF. Written as DNA, the CDR3 is TGTGCCAGCAGCTTAGGTCGACAGAAGGACGAAAAACTGTTTTTT.

The chain has TRBV7-3 and TRBJ2-7, with 8 bases lining up with TRBD2. Per germline, CDR1 SGHTA and CDR2 FQGTGA. The CDR3 loop spans 15 amino acids. V shed 10 bases, J shed 2 bases, and the junction held 13 bases outside the gene matches. CDR3 bases: TGTGCCACCCAGTCCCAACCGGGAGGGGCCTACGAGCAGTACTTC. It codes for CATQSQPGGAYEQYF.

The chain carries TRBV4-1 and TRBJ1-2; no clear D. This CDR3 region has 15 residues. In germline, CDR1 is MGHRA, CDR2 YSYEKL. Trimming took off 0 bases at V and 4 bases at J, with 12 bases between the two ends. CDR3 loop: CASSQDRARTYGYTF. The CDR3 bases are TGCGCCAGCAGCCAAGATAGGGCACGCACCTATGGCTACACCTTC.

The chain has TRBV18 and TRBJ1-5; D is unresolved. V lost 1 base to trimming and J lost 3 bases, with 10 bases between them. Germline V CDR1 and CDR2: KGHSH, LQKENI. There are 15 residues in the CDR3. CDR3 DNA: TGTGCCAGCTCACCACGGGCGGGGAACAATCAGCCCCAGCATTTT. Protein: CASSPRAGNNQPQHF.

The chain couples TRBV7-2 to TRBJ2-7; 8 bases are shared with TRBD2. The CDR3 consists of 15 residues. V trimming: 5 bases; J trimming: 2 bases; junction bases outside the gene matches: 8. Germline CDR1 and CDR2: SGHTA and FQGNSA. CDR3 sequence reads: CASSPSSGGTYEQYF. Written as DNA, the CDR3 is TGTGCCAGCAGCCCGAGTTCGGGAGGGACCTACGAGCAGTACTTC.

The chain combines TRBV4-1 with TRBJ2-2; 10 positions agree with TRBD2. After removal of 0 bases from V and 3 bases from J, the junction contained 7 bases not matched to a gene. The CDR3 has 18 amino acids. Germline loops: CDR1 MGHRA, CDR2 YSYEKL. The CDR3 bases are TGCGCCAGCAGCCAAGATCGTAGCGGGAGGTGGGACACCGGGGAGCTGTTTTTT. Translating it yields CASSQDRSGRWDTGELFF.

The rearrangement joins TRBV10-1 to TRBJ2-2, with D perhaps TRBD2 (5 bases). Germline CDR1 reads WNHNN; CDR2 reads SYGVQD (reference sequence). V lost 3 bases and J lost 4, with 6 bases in between. CDR3 size: 13 residues. CDR3 residues: CASSESGTGELFF. CDR3 nucleotide sequence: TGCGCCAGCAGTGAAAGCGGCACCGGGGAGCTGTTTTTT.

The V call is TRBV5-4, the J call TRBJ2-3; D is ambiguous. The ends were cut back, 4 bases at V and 1 base at J, with 13 bases in the middle. Germline V gene data show CDR1 as SGHNT and CDR2 as YYREEE (reference sequence). The CDR3 is made up of 15 amino acids. CDR3 residues: CASSPSGSRTDTQYF. Written as DNA, the CDR3 is TGTGCCAGCAGCCCCTCGGGCAGCCGCACAGATACGCAGTATTTT.